This T cell receptor (beta chain) was recovered during a study of T-cell reconstitution after alpha-beta-depleted transplantation in children listed by TCRdb under 2016. General notes on the study: Using TCR repertoire profiling, the study quantitatively followed how T-cell immune reconstitution unfolded in children after TCRalphabeta/CD19-depleted allogeneic hematopoietic cell transplantation.

Receptor amplification or capture employed PCR. For sequencing, an Illumina HiSeq 2500 was employed. TCR library preparation used molecular barcoding, with unique molecular identifiers applied to normalize quantification of the TCRbeta repertoire. TCRdb applied fastp at Q25 and MiXCR to the public reads, then kept only in-frame beta chains. Rows merge per CDR3 protein into single entries with the most common DNA and genes. The sample includes 700,000 to 950,000 distinct CDR3 sequences, with 15% to 20% observed a single time. Of the sample, under 6% falls within the top ten clones. The meaning of the sample's treatment or condition label: allogeneic hematopoietic cell transplantation with graft depleted of TCRalphabeta T cells and CD19 B cells. The transplant recipients were children given TCRalphabeta/CD19-depleted allogeneic hematopoietic cell grafts. The paper's findings and limits, for the study overall: Apparently early alphabetaT-cell count recovery about two months after transplant reportedly relied on only several hundred rapidly expanded clones derived from non-depleted graft cells. The high TCRbeta diversity at day 60 in some patients was ascribed to recipient T cells and intrathymic progenitors that had survived conditioning. Over the following months the frequencies of hyperexpanded clones went down, and after one year T-cell counts and TCRbeta diversity were mostly credited to newly produced T cells.

A few counts support this clonotype. Its antigen is unknown. No per-base quality is available; no much larger clone lies one base away. Inclusive of the bounding cysteine and phenylalanine, the CDR3 is 17 residues long. Of all the DNA, just the CDR3 is kept, 51 bases in frame from base 1. Via the germline V gene, CDR1 is MNHEY and CDR2 SVGEGT. Here V drops 2 bases and J drops 3 bases, and the junction holds 7 bases not matched to any gene. This sequence was found in a male patient younger than 18 who had a stem cell transplant for acute lymphoblastic leukemia, so the T cells may come from the graft donor. The V and J segments used are TRBV6-2 or TRBV6-3 and TRBJ2-3; 11 bases in between match TRBD2. The sample in question was PBMCs, mostly from graft donor cells, obtained 360 days after TCRalphabeta/CD19-depleted stem cell transplant. The nucleotide sequence reads TGTGCCAGCAGTTACGGTCCTAGCGGGAGGTGGACAGATACGCAGTATTTT. It translates to CASSYGPSGRWTDTQYF.